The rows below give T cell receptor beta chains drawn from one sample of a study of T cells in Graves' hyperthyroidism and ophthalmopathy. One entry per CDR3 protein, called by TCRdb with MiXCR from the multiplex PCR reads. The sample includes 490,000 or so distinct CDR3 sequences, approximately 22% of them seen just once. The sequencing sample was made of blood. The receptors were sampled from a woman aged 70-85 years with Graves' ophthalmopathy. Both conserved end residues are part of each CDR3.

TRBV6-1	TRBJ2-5	CASRPGLAGNQETQYF
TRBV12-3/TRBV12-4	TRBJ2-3	CASSPPGVADTQYF
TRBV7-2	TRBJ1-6	CASLGIPPLHF
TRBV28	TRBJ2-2	CASSYTGGGITGELFF
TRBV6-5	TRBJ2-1	CASSYSGNQGVSQFF
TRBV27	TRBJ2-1	CASSSLWGSYNEQFF
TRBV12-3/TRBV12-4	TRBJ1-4	CASSQPDRPTNEKLFF
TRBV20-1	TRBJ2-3	CSAAQHRGSTDTQYF
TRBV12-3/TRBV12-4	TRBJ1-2	CASGWGGPDYGYTF
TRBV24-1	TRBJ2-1	CATSDSVGQRAYNEQFF
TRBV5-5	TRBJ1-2	CASSFEQGWGDTF
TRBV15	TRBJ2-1	CATTSTAGRAYNEQFF
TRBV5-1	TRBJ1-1	CASSRGEGTEAFF
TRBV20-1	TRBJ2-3	CSARRPARTDTQYF
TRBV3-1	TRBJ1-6	CASSPNRGYNSPLHF
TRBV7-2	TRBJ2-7	CASSLALQISYEQYF
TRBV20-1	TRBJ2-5	CSAFNPRAEEETQYF
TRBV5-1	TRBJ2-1	CASSLVGLGVYNEQFF
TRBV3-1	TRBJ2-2	CASSQGTGELFF
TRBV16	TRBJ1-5	CASSQLGQGNQPQHF
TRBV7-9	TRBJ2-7	CASSFGGEDEQYF
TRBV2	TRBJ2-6	CASSGRGRGSGANVLTF
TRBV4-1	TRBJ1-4	CASSHSRAGEANEKLFF
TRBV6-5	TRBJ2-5	CASSYNKYQETQYF
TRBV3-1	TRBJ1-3	CATGQGIGNTIYF
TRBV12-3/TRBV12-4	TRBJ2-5	CASSWGTGIETQYF
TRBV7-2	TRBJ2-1	CASSLWRDYNEQFF
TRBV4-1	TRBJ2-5	CASSQAGLDRETQYF
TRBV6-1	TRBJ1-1	CASSPPPGFVAFF
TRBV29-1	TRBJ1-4	CSVEAGGNEKLFF
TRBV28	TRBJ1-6	CASSIRPSNNSPLHF
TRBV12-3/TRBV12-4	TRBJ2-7	CASSQLAGRTYEQYF
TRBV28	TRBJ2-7	CASGDNRAYEQYF
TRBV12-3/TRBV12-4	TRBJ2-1	CASSFPIPGTGFYEQFF
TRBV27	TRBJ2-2	CASTAGTNLNTGELFF
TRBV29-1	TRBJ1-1	CSVEGPGEAFF
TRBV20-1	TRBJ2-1	CSARDRLAGGYNEQFF
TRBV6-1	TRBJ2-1	CASSEKRSDGYNEQFF
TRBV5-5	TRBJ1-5	CASSLVVDQPQHF
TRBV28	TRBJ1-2	CASRYTGGRYGYTF
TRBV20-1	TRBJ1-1	CSASGGTTEAFF
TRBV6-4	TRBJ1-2	CASSADLGGFGYGYTF
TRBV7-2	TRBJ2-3	CASSFSEDTQYF
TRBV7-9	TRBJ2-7	CASSRDGGEQYF
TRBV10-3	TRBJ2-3	CAISEVAQADTQYF
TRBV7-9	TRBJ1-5	CASSLAGEKHPPQHF
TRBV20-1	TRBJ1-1	CSARAQNPLGTEAFF
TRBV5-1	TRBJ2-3	CASSLAVGGDTQYF
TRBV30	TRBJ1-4	CAWSQASSEKLFF
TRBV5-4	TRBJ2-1	CASRRDRAAHNEQFF
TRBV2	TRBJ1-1	CASNVKVNTEAFF
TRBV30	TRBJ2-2	CAWSVQSTGELFF
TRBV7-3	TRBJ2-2	CASSNRGPGELFF
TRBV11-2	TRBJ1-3	CASSSRTGISGNTIYF
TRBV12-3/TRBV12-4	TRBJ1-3	CASRPRPGSTIYF
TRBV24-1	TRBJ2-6	CATSDRQNSGANVLTF
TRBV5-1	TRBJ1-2	CASSFSSPRYGYTF